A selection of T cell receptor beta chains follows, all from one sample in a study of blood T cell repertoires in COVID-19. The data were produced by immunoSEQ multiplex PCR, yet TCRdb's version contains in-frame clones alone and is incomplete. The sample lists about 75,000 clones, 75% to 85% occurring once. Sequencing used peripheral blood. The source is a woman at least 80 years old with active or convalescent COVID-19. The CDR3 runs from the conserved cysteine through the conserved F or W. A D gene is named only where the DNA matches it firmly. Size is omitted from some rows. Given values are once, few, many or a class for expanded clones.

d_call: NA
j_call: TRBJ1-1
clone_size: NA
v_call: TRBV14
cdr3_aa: CASSQQWGRSTEAFF
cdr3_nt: TGTGCCAGCAGCCAACAATGGGGCAGGTCCACTGAAGCTTTCTTT

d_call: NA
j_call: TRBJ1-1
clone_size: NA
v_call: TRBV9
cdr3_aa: CASSAKGGGRTEAFF
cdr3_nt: TGTGCCAGCAGCGCAAAGGGGGGAGGGAGGACTGAAGCTTTCTTT

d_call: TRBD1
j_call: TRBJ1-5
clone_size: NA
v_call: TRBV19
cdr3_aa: CASTTGGAGQPQHF
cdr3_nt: TGTGCCAGTACCACAGGGGGCGCGGGGCAGCCCCAGCATTTT

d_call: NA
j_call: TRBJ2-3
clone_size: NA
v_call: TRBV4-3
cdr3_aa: CASSPTLSQRRTDTQYF
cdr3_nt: TGCGCCAGCAGCCCCACCCTCAGCCAGCGGAGAACAGATACGCAGTATTTT

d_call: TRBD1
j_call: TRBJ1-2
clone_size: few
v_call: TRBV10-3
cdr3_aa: CAISPGQVIYGYTF
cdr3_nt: TGTGCCATCAGTCCGGGACAGGTAATTTATGGCTACACCTTC

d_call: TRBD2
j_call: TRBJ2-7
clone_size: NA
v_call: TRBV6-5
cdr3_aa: CASSYRRTSVYEQYF
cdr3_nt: TGTGCCAGCAGTTACAGAAGGACTAGCGTCTACGAGCAGTACTTC

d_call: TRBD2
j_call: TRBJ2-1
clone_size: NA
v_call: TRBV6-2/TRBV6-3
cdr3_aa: CASSYLKSRDYPSYNEQFF
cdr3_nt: TGTGCCAGCAGTTACCTCAAGTCCCGGGACTACCCATCCTACAATGAGCAGTTCTTC

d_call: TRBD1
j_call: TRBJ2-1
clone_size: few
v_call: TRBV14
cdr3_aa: CASSYGTGDKQFF
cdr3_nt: TGTGCCAGCAGCTACGGGACAGGAGATAAGCAGTTCTTC

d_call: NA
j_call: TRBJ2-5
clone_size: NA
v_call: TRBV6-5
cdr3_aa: CASSSSSRGFQETQYF
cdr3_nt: TGTGCCAGCAGTTCATCCTCACGGGGGTTCCAAGAGACCCAGTACTTC

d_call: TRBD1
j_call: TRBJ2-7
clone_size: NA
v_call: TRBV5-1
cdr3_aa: CASSLQGAGGEQYF
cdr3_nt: TGCGCCAGCAGCTTACAGGGGGCTGGCGGCGAGCAGTACTTC

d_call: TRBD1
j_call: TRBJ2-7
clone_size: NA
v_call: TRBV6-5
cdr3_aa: CASSYSAGGSYEQYF
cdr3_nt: TGTGCCAGCAGTTACTCGGCAGGGGGCTCCTACGAGCAGTACTTC

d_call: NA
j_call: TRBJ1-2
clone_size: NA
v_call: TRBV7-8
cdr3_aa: CASSFSSNYGYTF
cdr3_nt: TGTGCCAGCAGCTTCTCCTCTAACTATGGCTACACCTTC

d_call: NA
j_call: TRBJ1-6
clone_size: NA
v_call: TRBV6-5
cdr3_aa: CASRTWTRPTLHF
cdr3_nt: TGTGCCAGCAGAACCTGGACACGACCAACCCTCCACTTT

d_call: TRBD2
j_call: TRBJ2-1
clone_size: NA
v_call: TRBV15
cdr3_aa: CATSREAGAGGPNEQFF
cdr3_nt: TGTGCCACCAGCAGAGAGGCAGGGGCGGGAGGGCCCAATGAGCAGTTCTTC

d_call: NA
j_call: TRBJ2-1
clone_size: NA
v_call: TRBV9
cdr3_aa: CASSVGYNINSYNEQFF
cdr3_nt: TGTGCCAGCAGCGTAGGTTACAACATTAACTCCTACAATGAGCAGTTCTTC

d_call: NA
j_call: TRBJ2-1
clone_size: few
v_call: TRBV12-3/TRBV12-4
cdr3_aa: CASGPPGTREQFF
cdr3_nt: TGTGCCAGCGGCCCACCGGGGACTCGTGAGCAGTTCTTC

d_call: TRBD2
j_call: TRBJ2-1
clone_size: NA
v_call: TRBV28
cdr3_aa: CASSYLAGAGYNEQFF
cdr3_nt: TGTGCCAGCAGTTACCTAGCGGGAGCGGGGTACAATGAGCAGTTCTTC

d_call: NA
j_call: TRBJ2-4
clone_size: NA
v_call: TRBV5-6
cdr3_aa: CASSFVRLATKNIQYF
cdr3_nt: TGTGCCAGCAGCTTTGTCCGGTTAGCGACCAAAAACATTCAGTACTTC

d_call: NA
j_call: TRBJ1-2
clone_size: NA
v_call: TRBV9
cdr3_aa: CASRATGGPIGYTF
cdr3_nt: TGTGCCAGCAGAGCCACGGGGGGGCCCATAGGCTACACCTTC

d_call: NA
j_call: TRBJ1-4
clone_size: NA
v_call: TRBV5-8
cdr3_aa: CASSLEQGVGNEKLFF
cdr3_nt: TGTGCCAGCAGCTTGGAACAGGGCGTCGGTAATGAAAAACTGTTTTTT

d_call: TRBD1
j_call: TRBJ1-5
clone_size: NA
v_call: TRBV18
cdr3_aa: CASSNTGAGVQPQHF
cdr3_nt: TGTGCCAGCTCAAACACAGGGGCCGGTGTTCAGCCCCAGCATTTT

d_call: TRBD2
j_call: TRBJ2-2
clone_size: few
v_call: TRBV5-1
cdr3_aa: CASSLRTSGNTGELFF
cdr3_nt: TGCGCCAGCAGTTTAAGGACTAGCGGTAACACCGGGGAGCTGTTTTTT

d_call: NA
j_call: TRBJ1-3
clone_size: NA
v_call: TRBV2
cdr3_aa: CASKTGSSGNTIYF
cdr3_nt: TGTGCCAGCAAAACAGGTTCCTCTGGAAACACCATATATTTT

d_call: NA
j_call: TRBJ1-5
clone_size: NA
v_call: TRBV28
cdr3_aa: CASSVGYRAGPGSPAQHF
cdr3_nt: TGTGCCAGCAGTGTTGGTTACAGGGCCGGGCCAGGGTCCCCGGCCCAGCATTTT

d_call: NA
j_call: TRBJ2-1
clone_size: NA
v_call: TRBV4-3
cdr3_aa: CASSQRAGTLHEQFF
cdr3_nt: TGCGCCAGCAGCCAACGCGCCGGGACTCTCCATGAGCAGTTCTTC

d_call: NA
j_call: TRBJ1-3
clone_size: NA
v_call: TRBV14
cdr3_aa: CASSQVPNSPGNTIYF
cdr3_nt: TGTGCCAGCAGCCAAGTACCGAATAGCCCTGGAAACACCATATATTTT

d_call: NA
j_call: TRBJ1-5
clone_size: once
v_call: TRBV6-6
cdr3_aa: CASKSDAITPQHF
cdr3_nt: TGTGCCAGCAAGAGCGATGCCATTACCCCCCAGCATTTT

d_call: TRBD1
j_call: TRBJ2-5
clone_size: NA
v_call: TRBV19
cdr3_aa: CASSPWTGGQETQYF
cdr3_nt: TGTGCCAGTAGTCCGTGGACAGGGGGCCAAGAGACCCAGTACTTC

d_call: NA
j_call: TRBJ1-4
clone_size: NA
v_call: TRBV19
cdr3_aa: CASSKGFIEKLFF
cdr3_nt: TGTGCCAGTAGTAAGGGGTTTATTGAAAAACTGTTTTTT

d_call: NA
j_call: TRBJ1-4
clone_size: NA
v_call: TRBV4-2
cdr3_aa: CASSQDATTTNEKLFF
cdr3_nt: TGTGCCAGCAGCCAAGATGCTACTACAACTAATGAAAAACTGTTTTTT

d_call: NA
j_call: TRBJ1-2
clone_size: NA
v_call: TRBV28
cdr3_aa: CASSLISAGQIYGYTF
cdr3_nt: TGTGCCAGCAGTTTAATATCAGCGGGGCAGATATATGGCTACACCTTC

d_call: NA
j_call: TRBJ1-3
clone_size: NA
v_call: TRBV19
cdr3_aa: CASSTAGRTGNTIYF
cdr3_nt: TGTGCCAGTAGTACCGCAGGGAGGACTGGAAACACCATATATTTT

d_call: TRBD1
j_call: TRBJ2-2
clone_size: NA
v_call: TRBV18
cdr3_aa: CASSPRTGYTGELFF
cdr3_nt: TGTGCCAGCTCACCCCGGACAGGGTACACCGGGGAGCTGTTTTTT

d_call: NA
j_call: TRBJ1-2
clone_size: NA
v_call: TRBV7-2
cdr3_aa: CASSLEAGASGYTF
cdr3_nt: TGTGCCAGCAGCTTAGAGGCAGGGGCAAGCGGCTACACCTTC

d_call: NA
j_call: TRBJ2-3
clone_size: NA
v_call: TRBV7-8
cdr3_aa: CASWISRNTDTQYF
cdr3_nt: TGTGCCAGCTGGATTTCGCGGAACACAGATACGCAGTATTTT

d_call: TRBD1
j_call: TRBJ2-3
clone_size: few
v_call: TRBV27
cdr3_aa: CASSFLRPGTGANTDTQYF
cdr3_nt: TGTGCCAGCAGTTTTTTACGACCCGGGACAGGGGCAAACACAGATACGCAGTATTTT

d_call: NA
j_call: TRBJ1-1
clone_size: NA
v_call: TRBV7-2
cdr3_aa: CASKMLERNTEAFF
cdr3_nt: TGTGCCAGCAAAATGCTCGAGAGGAACACTGAAGCTTTCTTT

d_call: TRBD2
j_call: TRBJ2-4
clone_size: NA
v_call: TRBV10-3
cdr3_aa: CAISRETSGSHLAKNIQYF
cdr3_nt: TGTGCCATCAGTCGGGAGACTAGCGGTTCCCATCTAGCCAAAAACATTCAGTACTTC

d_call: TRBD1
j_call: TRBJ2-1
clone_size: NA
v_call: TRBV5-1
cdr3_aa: CASSINRDRGNEQFF
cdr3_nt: TGCGCCAGCAGCATCAACCGGGACAGGGGAAATGAGCAGTTCTTC

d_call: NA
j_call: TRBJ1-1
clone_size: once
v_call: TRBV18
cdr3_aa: CASSDKWRGNTEAFF
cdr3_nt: TGTGCCAGCTCAGACAAATGGCGGGGCAACACTGAAGCTTTCTTT

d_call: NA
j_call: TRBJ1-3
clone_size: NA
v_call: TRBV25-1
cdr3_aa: CASSEEEGIGLRNTIYF
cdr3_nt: TGTGCCAGCAGTGAAGAGGAGGGGATTGGATTGAGAAACACCATATATTTT